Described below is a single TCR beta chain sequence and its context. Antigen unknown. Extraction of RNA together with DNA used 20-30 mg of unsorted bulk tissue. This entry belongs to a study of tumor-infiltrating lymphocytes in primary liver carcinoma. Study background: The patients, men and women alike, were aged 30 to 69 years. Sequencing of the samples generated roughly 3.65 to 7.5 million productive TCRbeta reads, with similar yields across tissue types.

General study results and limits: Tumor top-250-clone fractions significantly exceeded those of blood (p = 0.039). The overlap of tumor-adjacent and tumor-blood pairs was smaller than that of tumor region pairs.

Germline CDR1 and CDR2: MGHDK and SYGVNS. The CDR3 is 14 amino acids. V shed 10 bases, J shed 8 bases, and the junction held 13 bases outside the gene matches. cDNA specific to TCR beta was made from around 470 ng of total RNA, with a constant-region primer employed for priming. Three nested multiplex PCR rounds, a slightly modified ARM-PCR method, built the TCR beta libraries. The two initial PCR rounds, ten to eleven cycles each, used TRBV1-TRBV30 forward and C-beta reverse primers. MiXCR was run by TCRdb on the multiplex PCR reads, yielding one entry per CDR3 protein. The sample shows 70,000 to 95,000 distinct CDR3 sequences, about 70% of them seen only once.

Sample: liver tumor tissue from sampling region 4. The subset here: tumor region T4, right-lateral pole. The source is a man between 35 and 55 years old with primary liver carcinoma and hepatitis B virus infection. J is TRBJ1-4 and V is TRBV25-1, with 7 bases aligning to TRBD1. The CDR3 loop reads CAITLGGGDEKLFF. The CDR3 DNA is TGTGCCATCACTTTGGGAGGGGGCGACGAAAAACTGTTTTTT.